Listed below are T cell receptor beta chains from one sample, sequenced in a study of shared clonotypes between healthy human individuals. Assay: immunoSEQ multiplex PCR; the TCRdb copy retains only in-frame clones and omits some. The data show about 2 million clones, over 85% seen once. Sequencing was carried out using naive CD8+ T cells sorted from blood. The receptors derive from a man aged 18 to 29 in good health. CDR3s include the opening cysteine and the closing phenylalanine or tryptophan. D genes are given only for firm matches. Rows give clone size only sometimes, using once, few, many, or a class for an expanded clone.

J	size	V	D	CDR3	DNA
TRBJ2-1	NA	TRBV7-2	NA	CASSLARFEQFF	TGTGCCAGCAGCTTAGCGCGATTTGAGCAGTTCTTC
TRBJ2-5	NA	TRBV9	TRBD2	CASSVTSGGFQETQYF	TGTGCCAGCAGCGTAACCAGCGGGGGGTTCCAAGAGACCCAGTACTTC
TRBJ2-7	NA	TRBV4-3	TRBD2	CASSQERPIGASGNYEQYF	TGCGCCAGCAGCCAAGAAAGGCCCATTGGGGCTAGCGGAAATTACGAGCAGTACTTC
TRBJ2-7	NA	TRBV10-2	TRBD1	CAKTGNHEQYF	TGCGCCAAGACAGGGAACCACGAGCAGTACTTC
TRBJ2-3	NA	TRBV19	TRBD2	CASSTLTSGSADTQYF	TGTGCCAGTAGTACATTGACTAGCGGGAGTGCAGATACGCAGTATTTT
TRBJ1-3	NA	TRBV27	NA	CASGGYGNTIYF	TGTGCCAGCGGAGGGTATGGAAACACCATATATTTT
TRBJ2-7	NA	TRBV7-9	TRBD1	CASSEDRGWYEQYF	TGTGCCAGCAGCGAAGACAGGGGTTGGTACGAGCAGTACTTC
TRBJ2-3	NA	TRBV7-8	TRBD2	CASSLISGLGDTQYF	TGTGCCAGCAGCTTAATTAGCGGGCTTGGAGATACGCAGTATTTT
TRBJ2-3	NA	TRBV28	TRBD1	CASSSLLDRGVDGPDTQYF	TGTGCCAGCAGTTCCCTCCTGGACAGGGGGGTAGACGGCCCAGATACGCAGTATTTT
TRBJ2-5	once	TRBV5-5	NA	CASSSALETQYF	TGTGCCAGCAGCTCCGCCCTGGAGACCCAGTACTTC
TRBJ2-7	NA	TRBV7-9	TRBD2	CASSPAGGPDEQYF	TGTGCCAGCAGCCCCGCGGGAGGGCCCGACGAGCAGTACTTC
TRBJ2-7	NA	TRBV5-1	NA	CASSLRAGGYEQYF	TGCGCCAGCAGCTTACGGGCGGGTGGGTACGAGCAGTACTTC
TRBJ1-1	NA	TRBV19	NA	CASRDIGRDTEAFF	TGTGCCAGTAGGGACATCGGCCGGGACACTGAAGCTTTCTTT
TRBJ2-7	NA	TRBV7-6	NA	CASSLGAGAYEQYF	TGTGCCAGCAGCTTAGGGGCAGGAGCCTACGAGCAGTACTTC
TRBJ2-1	NA	TRBV7-9	NA	CASTFTSSYNEQFF	TGTGCCAGCACCTTTACGAGCTCCTACAATGAGCAGTTCTTC
TRBJ2-7	NA	TRBV10-3	TRBD1	CAISELSGTGGEQYF	TGTGCCATCAGTGAGCTCTCCGGGACAGGGGGCGAGCAGTACTTC
TRBJ2-1	NA	TRBV11-2	NA	CASSFTPGAVSYNEQFF	TGTGCCAGCAGCTTTACTCCGGGGGCAGTCTCCTACAATGAGCAGTTCTTC
TRBJ1-2	NA	TRBV6-5	TRBD1	CASSYSDRGYGYTF	TGTGCCAGCAGTTACTCCGACAGGGGATATGGCTACACCTTC
TRBJ1-3	once	TRBV5-6	NA	CASSLGVSGNTIYF	TGTGCCAGCAGCTTAGGGGTCTCTGGAAACACCATATATTTT
TRBJ1-4	NA	TRBV19	NA	CASSTVFANEKLFF	TGTGCCAGTAGTACGGTATTTGCTAATGAAAAACTGTTTTTT
TRBJ1-1	NA	TRBV19	NA	CASTRGHTEAFF	TGTGCCAGTACCCGGGGCCACACTGAAGCTTTCTTT
TRBJ1-1	few	TRBV6-1	NA	CASSVSGQSNTEAFF	TGTGCCAGCAGTGTCTCAGGGCAGTCGAACACTGAAGCTTTCTTT
TRBJ1-5	NA	TRBV30	NA	CAWSSIGRQPQHF	TGTGCCTGGAGTAGTATCGGAAGACAGCCCCAGCATTTT
TRBJ1-1	few	TRBV6-5	NA	CASSYGGMNTEAFF	TGTGCCAGCAGTTACGGGGGAATGAACACTGAAGCTTTCTTT
TRBJ2-7	NA	TRBV6-1	TRBD1	CASSVGLGQGYEQYF	TGTGCCAGCAGTGTTGGATTGGGACAGGGCTACGAGCAGTACTTC